This T cell receptor (beta chain) was identified during a study of CD8 T cells in Susac syndrome. An input of roughly 0.5 to 1 ug of RNA was subjected to reverse transcription using random hexamers. Multiplex immunoSEQ PCR targeted 54 Vbeta and 13 Jbeta TCR beta segments. Each CDR3 protein gets one entry after TCRdb re-called the immunoSEQ multiplex PCR reads with MiXCR. Among approximately 300,000 distinct CDR3 sequences, 65% to 90% were seen once, and the ten largest hold about 0.22%. Germline CDR1 MDHEN, CDR2 SYDVKM. This CDR3 is built from 16 residues. TCR beta was sequenced from blood CD8+ and CD4+ T cells.

J is TRBJ1-3 and V is TRBV28; possible D gene TRBD1, 5 bases. The sequenced sample was CD8+ T cells from PBMCs. The TCR originated in a human donor with multiple sclerosis. The CDR3 region is CPLPSLGALSGNTIYF. Here the CDR3 DNA reads TGTCCCCTACCCTCGTTAGGGGCCCTCTCTGGAAACACCATATATTTT.